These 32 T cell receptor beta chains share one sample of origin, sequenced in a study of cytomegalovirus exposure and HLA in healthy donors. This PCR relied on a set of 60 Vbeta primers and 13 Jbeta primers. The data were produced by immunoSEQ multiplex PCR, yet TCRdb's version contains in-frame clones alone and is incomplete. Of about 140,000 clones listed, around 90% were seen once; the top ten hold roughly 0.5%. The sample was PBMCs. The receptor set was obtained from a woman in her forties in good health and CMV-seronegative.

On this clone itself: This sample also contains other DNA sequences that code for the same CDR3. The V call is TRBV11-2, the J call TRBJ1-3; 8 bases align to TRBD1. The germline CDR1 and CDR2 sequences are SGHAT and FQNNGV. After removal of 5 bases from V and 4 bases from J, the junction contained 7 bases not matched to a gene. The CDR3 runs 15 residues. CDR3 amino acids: CASSLDRVSGNTIYF. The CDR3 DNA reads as TGTGCCAGCAGCCTGGACAGGGTATCAGGAAACACCATATATTTT.

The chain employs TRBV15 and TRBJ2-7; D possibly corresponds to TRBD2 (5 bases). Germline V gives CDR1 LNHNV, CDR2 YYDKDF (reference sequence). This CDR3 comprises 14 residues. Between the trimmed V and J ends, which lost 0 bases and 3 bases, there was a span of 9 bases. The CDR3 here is CATSRDTGNYEQYF. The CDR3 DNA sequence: TGTGCCACCAGCAGAGATACCGGGAACTACGAGCAGTACTTC.

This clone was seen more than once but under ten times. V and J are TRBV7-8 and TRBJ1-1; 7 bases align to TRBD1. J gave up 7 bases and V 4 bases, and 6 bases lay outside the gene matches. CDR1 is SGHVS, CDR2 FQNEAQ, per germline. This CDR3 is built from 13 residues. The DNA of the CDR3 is TGTGCCAGCAGCTCCGACAGGGCTAATGAAGCTTTCTTT. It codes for CASSSDRANEAFF.

For the CDR3, the DNA is TGTGCCAGCAGTTTAATGACAGCAACTAATGAAAAACTGTTTTTT. The encoded protein is CASSLMTATNEKLFF. V and J are TRBV28 and TRBJ1-4, with D maybe TRBD1 (5 bases). Trimming removed 2 bases at V and 0 bases at J, with 7 bases between. The V gene's germline CDR1 is MDHEN and CDR2 SYDVKM. This CDR3 spans 15 amino acids.

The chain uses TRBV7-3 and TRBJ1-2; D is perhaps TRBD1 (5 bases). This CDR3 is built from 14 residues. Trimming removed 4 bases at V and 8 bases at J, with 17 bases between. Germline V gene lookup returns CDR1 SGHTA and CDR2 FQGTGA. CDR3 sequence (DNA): TGTGCCAGCAGCTCAGGGAGGGGACCTATGGGCTACACCTTC. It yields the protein CASSSGRGPMGYTF.

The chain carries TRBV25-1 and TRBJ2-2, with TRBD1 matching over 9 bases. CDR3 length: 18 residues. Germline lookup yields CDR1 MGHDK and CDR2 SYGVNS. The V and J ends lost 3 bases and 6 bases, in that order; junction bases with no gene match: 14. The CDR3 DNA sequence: TGTGCCAGCAGTGACGGGACAGGGCGCGTGTCTCCGGCCGGGGAGCTGTTTTTT. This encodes CASSDGTGRVSPAGELFF.

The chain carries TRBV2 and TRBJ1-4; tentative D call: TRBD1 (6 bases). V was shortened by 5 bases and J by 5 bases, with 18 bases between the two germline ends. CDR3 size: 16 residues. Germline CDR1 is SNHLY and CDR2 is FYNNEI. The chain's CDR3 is CASSSVGGAPNEKLFF. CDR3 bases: TGTGCCAGCAGTTCGGTGGGGGGGGCTCCAAATGAAAAACTGTTTTTT.

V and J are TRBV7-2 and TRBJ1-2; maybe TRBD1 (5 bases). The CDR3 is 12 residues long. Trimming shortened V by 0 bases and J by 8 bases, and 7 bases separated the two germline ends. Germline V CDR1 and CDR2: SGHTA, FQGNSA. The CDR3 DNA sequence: TGTGCCAGCAGCTTAGCAGGGGTCGGCTACACCTTC. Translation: CASSLAGVGYTF.

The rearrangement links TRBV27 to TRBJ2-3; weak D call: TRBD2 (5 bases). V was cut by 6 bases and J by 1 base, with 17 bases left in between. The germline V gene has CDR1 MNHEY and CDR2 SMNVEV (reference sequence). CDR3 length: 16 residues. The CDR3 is CASSPSDWYGTDTQYF. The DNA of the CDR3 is TGTGCCAGCAGCCCTTCGGACTGGTACGGCACAGATACGCAGTATTTT.

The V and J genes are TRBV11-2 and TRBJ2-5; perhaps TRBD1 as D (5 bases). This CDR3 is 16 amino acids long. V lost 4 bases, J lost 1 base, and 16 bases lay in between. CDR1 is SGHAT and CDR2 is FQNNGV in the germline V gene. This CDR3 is CASSSWTSHPQETQYF. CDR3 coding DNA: TGTGCCAGCAGCTCCTGGACATCTCACCCCCAAGAGACCCAGTACTTC. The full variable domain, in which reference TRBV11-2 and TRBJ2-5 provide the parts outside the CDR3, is EAGVAQSPRYKIIEKRQSVAFWCNPISGHATLYWYQQILGQGPKLLIQFQNNGVVDDSQLPKDRFSAERLKGVDSTLKIQPAKLEDSAVYLCASSSWTSHPQETQYFGPGTRLLVL.

CDR3 sequence (DNA): TGTGCCAGTAGTTACAGGTACCAAGAGACCCAGTACTTC. Translating gives CASSYRYQETQYF. The chain is built from TRBV19 and TRBJ2-5; D may be TRBD1 (5 bases). This CDR3 comprises 13 residues. CDR1 and CDR2 from the germline V gene are LNHDA and SQIVND (reference sequence). V was trimmed by 5 bases and J by 0 bases, leaving 7 bases between them.

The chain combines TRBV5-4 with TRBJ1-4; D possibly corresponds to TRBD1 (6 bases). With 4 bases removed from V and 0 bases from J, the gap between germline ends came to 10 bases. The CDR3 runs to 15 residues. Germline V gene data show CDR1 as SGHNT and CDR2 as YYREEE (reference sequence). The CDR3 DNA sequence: TGTGCCAGCAGCAGGGACACGGCAACTAATGAAAAACTGTTTTTT. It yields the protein CASSRDTATNEKLFF.

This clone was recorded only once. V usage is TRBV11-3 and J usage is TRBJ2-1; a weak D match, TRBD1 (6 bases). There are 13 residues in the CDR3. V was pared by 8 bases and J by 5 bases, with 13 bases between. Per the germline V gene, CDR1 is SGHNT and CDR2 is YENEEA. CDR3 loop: CASGQDRHNEQFF. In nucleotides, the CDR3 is TGTGCCAGCGGCCAGGACAGACACAATGAGCAGTTCTTC.

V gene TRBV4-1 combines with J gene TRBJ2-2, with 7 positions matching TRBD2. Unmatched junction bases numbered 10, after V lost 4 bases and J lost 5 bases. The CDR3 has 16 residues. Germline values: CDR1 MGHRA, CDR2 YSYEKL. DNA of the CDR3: TGCGCCAGCAGCCCCTCACTAGCGCTCTTTACCGGGGAGCTGTTTTTT. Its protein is CASSPSLALFTGELFF.

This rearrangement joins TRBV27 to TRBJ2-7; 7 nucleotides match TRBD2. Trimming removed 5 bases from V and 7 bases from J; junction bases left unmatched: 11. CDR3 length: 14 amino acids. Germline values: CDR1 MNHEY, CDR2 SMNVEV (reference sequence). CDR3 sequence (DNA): TGTGCCAGCAGTACCCTAGCGGAGACGAAAGAGCAGTACTTC. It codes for CASSTLAETKEQYF.

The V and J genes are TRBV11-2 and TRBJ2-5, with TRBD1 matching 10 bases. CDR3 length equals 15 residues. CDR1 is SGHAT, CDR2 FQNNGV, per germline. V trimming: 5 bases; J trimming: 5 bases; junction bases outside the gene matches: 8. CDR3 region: CASSPGQGVGETQYF. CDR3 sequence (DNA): TGTGCCAGCAGCCCCGGACAGGGGGTAGGGGAGACCCAGTACTTC.

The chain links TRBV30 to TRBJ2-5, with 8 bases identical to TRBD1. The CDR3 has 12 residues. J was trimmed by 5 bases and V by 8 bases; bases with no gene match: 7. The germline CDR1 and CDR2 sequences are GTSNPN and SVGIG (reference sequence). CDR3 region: CAAGQGGETQYF. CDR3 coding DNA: TGTGCCGCAGGACAGGGTGGCGAGACCCAGTACTTC.

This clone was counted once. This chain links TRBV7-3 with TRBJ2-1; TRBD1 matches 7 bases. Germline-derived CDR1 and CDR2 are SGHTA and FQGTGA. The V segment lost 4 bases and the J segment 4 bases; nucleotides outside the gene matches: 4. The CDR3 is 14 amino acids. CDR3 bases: TGTGCCAGCAGCTCCCCGGGACAGTACAATGAGCAGTTCTTC. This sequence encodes CASSSPGQYNEQFF.

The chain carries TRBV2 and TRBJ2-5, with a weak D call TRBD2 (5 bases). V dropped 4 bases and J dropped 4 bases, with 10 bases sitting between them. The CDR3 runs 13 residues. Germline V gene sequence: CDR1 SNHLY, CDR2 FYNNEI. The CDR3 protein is CASSGYGGETQYF. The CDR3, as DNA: TGTGCCAGCAGTGGGTACGGAGGAGAGACCCAGTACTTC.

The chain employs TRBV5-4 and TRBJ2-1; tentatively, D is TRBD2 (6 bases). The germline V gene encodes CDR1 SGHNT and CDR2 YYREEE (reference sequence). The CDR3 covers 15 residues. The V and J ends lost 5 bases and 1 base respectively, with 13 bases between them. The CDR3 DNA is TGTGCCAGCAGGGCTAGCGCCTTGTCCTACAATGAGCAGTTCTTC. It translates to CASRASALSYNEQFF.

The CDR3 nucleotides read TGTGCCAGCAGCGTAATTCCGGTAGAGAACACTGAAGCTTTCTTT. Protein sequence: CASSVIPVENTEAFF. The chain carries TRBV9 and TRBJ1-1; no clear D gene. The ends were cut back, 1 base at V and 1 base at J, with 11 bases in the middle. CDR1 is SGDLS and CDR2 is YYNGEE in the germline V gene. This CDR3 contains 15 residues.

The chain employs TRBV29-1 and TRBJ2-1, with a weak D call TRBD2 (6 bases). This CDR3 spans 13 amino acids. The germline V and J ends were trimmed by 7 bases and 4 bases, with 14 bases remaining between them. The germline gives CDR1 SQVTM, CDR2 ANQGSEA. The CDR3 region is CSGASAMYNEQFF. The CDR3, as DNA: TGCAGCGGTGCTAGCGCGATGTACAATGAGCAGTTCTTC.

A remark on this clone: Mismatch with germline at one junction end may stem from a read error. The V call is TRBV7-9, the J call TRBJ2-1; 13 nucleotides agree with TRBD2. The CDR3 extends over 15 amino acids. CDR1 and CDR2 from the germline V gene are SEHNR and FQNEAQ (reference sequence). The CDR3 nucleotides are TGTTCCAGCAGCTTAGAACTAGCGGGAGGGTATGAGCAGTTCTTC. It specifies CSSSLELAGGYEQFF.

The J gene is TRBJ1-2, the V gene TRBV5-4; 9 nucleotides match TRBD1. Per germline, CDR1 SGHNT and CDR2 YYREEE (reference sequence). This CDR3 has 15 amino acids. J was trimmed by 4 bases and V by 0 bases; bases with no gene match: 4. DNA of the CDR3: TGTGCCAGCAGCTTGGCGGGACAGGGAAGCTATGGCTACACCTTC. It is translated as CASSLAGQGSYGYTF.

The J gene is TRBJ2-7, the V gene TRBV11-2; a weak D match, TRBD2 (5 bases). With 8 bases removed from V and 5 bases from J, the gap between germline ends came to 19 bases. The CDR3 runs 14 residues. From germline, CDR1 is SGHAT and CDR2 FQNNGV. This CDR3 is CASSTELVIHEQYF. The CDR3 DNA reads TGTGCCAGCTCCACGGAACTAGTAATCCACGAGCAGTACTTC.

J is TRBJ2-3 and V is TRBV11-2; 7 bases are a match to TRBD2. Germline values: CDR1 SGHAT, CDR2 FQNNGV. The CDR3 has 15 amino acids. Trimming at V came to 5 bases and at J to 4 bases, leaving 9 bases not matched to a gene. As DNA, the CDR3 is TGTGCCAGCAGCCCGGGCGGGAGAGTTTCAGATACGCAGTATTTT. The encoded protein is CASSPGGRVSDTQYF.

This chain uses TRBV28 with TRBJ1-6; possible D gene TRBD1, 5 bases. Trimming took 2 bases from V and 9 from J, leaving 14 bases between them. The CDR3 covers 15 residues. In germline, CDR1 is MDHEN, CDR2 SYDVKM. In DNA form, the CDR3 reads TGTGCCAGCAGTTTAAGGGGCCTAGTACGTTCACCCCTCCACTTT. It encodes CASSLRGLVRSPLHF.

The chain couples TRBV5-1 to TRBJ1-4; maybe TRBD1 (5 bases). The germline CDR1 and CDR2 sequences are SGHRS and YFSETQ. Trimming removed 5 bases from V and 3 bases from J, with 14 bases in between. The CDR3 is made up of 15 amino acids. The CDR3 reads CASSSGGSANEKLFF. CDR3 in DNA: TGCGCCAGCAGTTCTGGGGGGTCGGCTAATGAAAAACTGTTTTTT.

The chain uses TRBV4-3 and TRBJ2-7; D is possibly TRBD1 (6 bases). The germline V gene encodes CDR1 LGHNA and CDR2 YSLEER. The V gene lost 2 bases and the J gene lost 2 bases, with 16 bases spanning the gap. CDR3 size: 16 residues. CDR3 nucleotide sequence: TGCGCCAGCAGCCAACAGGGGTTTAGCCCACCCTACGAGCAGTACTTC. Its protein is CASSQQGFSPPYEQYF.

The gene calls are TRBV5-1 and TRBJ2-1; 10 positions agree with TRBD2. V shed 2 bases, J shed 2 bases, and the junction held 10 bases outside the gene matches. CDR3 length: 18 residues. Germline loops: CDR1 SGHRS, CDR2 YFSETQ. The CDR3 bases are TGCGCCAGCAGCTTATTAGCTAGCGGGAGCGGGGCCTACAATGAGCAGTTCTTC. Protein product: CASSLLASGSGAYNEQFF. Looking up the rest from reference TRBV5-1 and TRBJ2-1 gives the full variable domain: KAGVTQTPRYLIKTRGQQVTLSCSPISGHRSVSWYQQTPGQGLQFLFEYFSETQRNKGNFPGRFSGRQFSNSRSEMNVSTLELGDSALYLCASSLLASGSGAYNEQFFGPGTRLTVL.

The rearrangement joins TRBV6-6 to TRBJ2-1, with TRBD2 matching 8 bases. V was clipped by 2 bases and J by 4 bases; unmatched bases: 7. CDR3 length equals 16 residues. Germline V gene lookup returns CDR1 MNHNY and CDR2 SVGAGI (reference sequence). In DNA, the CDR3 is TGTGCCAGCAGTTACCTTGACGGGAGGGGGTACAATGAGCAGTTCTTC. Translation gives CASSYLDGRGYNEQFF.

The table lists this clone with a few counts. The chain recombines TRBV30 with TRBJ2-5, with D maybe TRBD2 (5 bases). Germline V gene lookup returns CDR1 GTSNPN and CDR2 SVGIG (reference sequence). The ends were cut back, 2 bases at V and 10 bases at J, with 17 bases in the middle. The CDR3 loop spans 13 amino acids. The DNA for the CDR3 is TGTGCCTGGAGTTTCGGAGGCAAGAGAGGCCAGTACTTC. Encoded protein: CAWSFGGKRGQYF.